The source of this T cell receptor beta chain is a study of technical replicates of blood from several donors (dated by TCRdb to 2015 to 2018). To prepare the library, the immunoSEQ multiplex PCR assay was applied. This is the immuneACCESS table as TCRdb keeps it, with only in-frame sequences that have V and J called. A part of the clones is gone; compared with another copy, unresolved V genes explain less than half, and the rest is unexplained. The sample yields about 56,000 clones; roughly 95% were counted once. Jointly, the top ten make up roughly 4.3% of the sample. As for this clone: No cognate antigen has been identified for it. Base qualities are not provided; no much larger clone lies one nucleotide away.

From the germline V gene (reference sequence), CDR1 is SEHNR and CDR2 is FQNEAQ. A distance of 11 bases separates the germline ends of V and J, which lose 3 bases and 0 bases respectively. The CDR3 runs 15 amino acids, cysteine and phenylalanine included. Solely the CDR3 DNA is kept, with 45 bases framed from the first base. This receptor chain uses TRBV7-9 and TRBJ2-5; D gene: possibly TRBD1, on 6 matching bases. This TCR came from a human donor in good health. Some clones in this sample may be carry-over from other donors' samples. The specimen was PBMCs. For the CDR3, the sequence is CASSFGQTYQETQYF. The nucleotides are TGTGCCAGCAGCTTCGGACAGACCTACCAAGAGACCCAGTACTTC.